This T cell receptor (beta chain) was obtained from a study of Graves' ophthalmopathy and Graves' hyperthyroidism. Study as a whole: Blood was drawn at initial diagnosis, before any treatment.

Germline lookup yields CDR1 SNHLY and CDR2 FYNNEI. The CDR3 is 15 residues long. Trimming removed 3 bases at V and 5 bases at J, with 16 bases between. PBMCs were density-gradient isolated from around 11 ml fresh blood. Amplification of TCR beta CDR3 regions used RNA transcripts. Second-round multiplex PCR came after first-round RT-PCR with HTBI primers. From the multiplex PCR reads, TCRdb called clonotypes with MiXCR, one entry per CDR3 protein. The data hold 170,000 or so distinct CDR3 sequences, with approximately 40% observed a single time. The sequence was obtained from a man aged 30 to 45 with Graves' ophthalmopathy. Sequencing was done on a sample of peripheral blood. J is TRBJ1-2 and V is TRBV2; D is undetermined. The CDR3 nucleotides read TGTGCCAGCAGTGATGGTTCAGTACGGAGGTATGGCTACACCTTC. This translates into CASSDGSVRRYGYTF.